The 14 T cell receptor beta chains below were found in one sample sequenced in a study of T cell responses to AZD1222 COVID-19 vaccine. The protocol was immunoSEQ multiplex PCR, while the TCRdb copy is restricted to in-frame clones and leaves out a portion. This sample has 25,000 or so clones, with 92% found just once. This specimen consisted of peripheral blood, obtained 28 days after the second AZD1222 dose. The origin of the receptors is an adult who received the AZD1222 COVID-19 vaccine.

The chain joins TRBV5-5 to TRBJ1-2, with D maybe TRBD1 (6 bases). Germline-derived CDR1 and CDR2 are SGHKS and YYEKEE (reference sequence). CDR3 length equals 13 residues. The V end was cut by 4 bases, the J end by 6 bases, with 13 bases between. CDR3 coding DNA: TGTGCCAGCAGCGGAGGGAGGGGGGATGGCTACACCTTC. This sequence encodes CASSGGRGDGYTF.

This CDR3 reads CAWSYGSTDTQYF. CDR3 coding DNA: TGTGCCTGGAGTTACGGGAGTACAGATACGCAGTATTTT. The chain is built from TRBV30 and TRBJ2-3; a possible D gene is TRBD2 (6 bases). This CDR3 has 13 residues. The germline V and J ends were trimmed by 2 bases and 3 bases, with 9 bases remaining between them. Germline V gene data show CDR1 as GTSNPN and CDR2 as SVGIG (reference sequence). The full variable domain, completed using reference TRBV30 and TRBJ2-3, is SQTIHQWPATLVQPVGSPLSLECTVEGTSNPNLYWYRQAAGRGLQLLFYSVGIGQISSEVPQNLSASRPQDRQFILSSKKLLLSDSGFYLCAWSYGSTDTQYFGPGTRLTVL.

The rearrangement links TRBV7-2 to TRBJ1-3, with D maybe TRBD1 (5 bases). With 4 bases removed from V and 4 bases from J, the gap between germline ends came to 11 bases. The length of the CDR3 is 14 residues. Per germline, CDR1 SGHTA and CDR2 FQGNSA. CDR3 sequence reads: CASSWGEGGNTIYF. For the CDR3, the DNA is TGTGCCAGCAGCTGGGGCGAGGGGGGAAACACCATATATTTT. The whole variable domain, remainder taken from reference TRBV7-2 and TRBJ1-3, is GAGVSQSPSNKVTEKGKDVELRCDPISGHTALYWYRQSLGQGLEFLIYFQGNSAPDKSGLPSDRFSAERTGGSVSTLTIQRTQQEDSAVYLCASSWGEGGNTIYFGEGSWLTVV.

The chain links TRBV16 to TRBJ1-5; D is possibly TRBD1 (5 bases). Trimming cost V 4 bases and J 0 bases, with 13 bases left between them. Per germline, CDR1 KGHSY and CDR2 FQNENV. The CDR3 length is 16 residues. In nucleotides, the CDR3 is TGTGCCAGCAGCCCCTCTCCGACAGATAGCAATCAGCCCCAGCATTTT. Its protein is CASSPSPTDSNQPQHF. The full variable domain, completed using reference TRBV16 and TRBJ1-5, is GEEVAQTPKHLVRGEGQKAKLYCAPIKGHSYVFWYQQVLKNEFKFLISFQNENVFDETGMPKERFSAKCLPNSPCSLEIQATKLEDSAVYFCASSPSPTDSNQPQHFGDGTRLSIL.

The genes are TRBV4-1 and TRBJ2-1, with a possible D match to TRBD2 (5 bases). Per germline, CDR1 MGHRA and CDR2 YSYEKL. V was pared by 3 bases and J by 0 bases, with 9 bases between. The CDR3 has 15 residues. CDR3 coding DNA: TGCGCCAGCAGCCACCCCAGCGGCTCCTACAATGAGCAGTTCTTC. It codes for CASSHPSGSYNEQFF.

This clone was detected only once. CDR3 loop: CASSYSSAGGGNEQFF. CDR3 nucleotides: TGTGCCAGCAGTTACTCGTCAGCGGGAGGAGGCAATGAGCAGTTCTTC. J is TRBJ2-1 and V is TRBV6-5, with TRBD2 identical over 9 bases. The V gene's germline CDR1 is MNHEY and CDR2 SVGAGI. This CDR3 is built from 16 residues. With V trimmed by 0 bases and J by 6 bases, 6 bases remained unmatched.

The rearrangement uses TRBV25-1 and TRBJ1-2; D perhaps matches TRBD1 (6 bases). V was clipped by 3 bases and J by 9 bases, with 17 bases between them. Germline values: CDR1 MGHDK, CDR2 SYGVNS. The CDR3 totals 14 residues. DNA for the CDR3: TGTGCCAGCAGTGATAGTGGCAGGGGTACACGCTACACCTTC. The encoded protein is CASSDSGRGTRYTF.

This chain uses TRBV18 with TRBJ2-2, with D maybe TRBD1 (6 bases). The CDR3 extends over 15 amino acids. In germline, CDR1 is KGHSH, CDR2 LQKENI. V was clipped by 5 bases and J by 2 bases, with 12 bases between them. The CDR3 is CASSSNRDNTGELFF. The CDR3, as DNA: TGTGCCAGCTCATCGAACAGGGACAACACCGGGGAGCTGTTTTTT. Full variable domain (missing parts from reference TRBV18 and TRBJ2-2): NAGVMQNPRHLVRRRGQEARLRCSPMKGHSHVYWYRQLPEEGLKFMVYLQKENIIDESGMPKERFSAEFPKEGPSILRIQQVVRGDSAAYFCASSSNRDNTGELFFGEGSRLTVL.

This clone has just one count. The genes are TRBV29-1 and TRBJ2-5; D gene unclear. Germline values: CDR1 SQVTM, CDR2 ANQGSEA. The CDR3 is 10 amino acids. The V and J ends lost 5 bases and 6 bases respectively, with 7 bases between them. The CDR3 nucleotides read TGCAGCGTTCTGGTCCAGACCCAGTACTTC. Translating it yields CSVLVQTQYF.

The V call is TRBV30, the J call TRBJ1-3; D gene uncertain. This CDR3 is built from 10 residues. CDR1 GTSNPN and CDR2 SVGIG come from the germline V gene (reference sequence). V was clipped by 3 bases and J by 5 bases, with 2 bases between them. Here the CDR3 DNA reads TGTGCCTGGAGGAGAAACACCATATATTTT. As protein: CAWRRNTIYF.

CDR3 nucleotides: TGTGCCAGCAGCCAGACGAGGGGGGGCAGTGGCTACACCTTC. Its protein product is CASSQTRGGSGYTF. This chain joins TRBV3-1 (or the pseudogene TRBV3-2) and TRBJ1-2, with a weak D call TRBD1 (6 bases). The length of the CDR3 is 14 residues. V was cut by 3 bases and J by 7 bases, with 15 bases left in between. Germline values: CDR1 LGHDT, CDR2 YNNKEL (reference sequence).

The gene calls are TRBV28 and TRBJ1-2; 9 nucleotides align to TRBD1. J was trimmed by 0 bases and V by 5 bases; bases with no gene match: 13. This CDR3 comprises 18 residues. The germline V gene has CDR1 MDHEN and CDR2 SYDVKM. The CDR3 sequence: CASSVVPGTGKANYGYTF. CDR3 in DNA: TGTGCCAGCAGTGTCGTCCCCGGGACAGGGAAAGCTAACTATGGCTACACCTTC.

This chain's CDR3 is CASSVALGQGQETQYF. CDR3 nucleotides: TGTGCCAGCAGCGTAGCTTTGGGACAGGGGCAAGAGACCCAGTACTTC. This sequence joins TRBV9 and TRBJ2-5; TRBD1 matches at 10 bases. CDR3 length equals 16 residues. The V and J ends lost 0 bases and 2 bases, in that order; junction bases with no gene match: 4. CDR1 is SGDLS, CDR2 YYNGEE, per germline.

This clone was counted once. CDR3 sequence reads: CASTWGTQGYTF. DNA of the CDR3: TGTGCCAGCACCTGGGGGACGCAAGGCTACACCTTC. The V and J genes are TRBV28 and TRBJ1-2, with D perhaps TRBD1 (5 bases). V was clipped by 7 bases and J by 8 bases, with 14 bases between them. This CDR3 comprises 12 residues. Germline CDR1 MDHEN, CDR2 SYDVKM.